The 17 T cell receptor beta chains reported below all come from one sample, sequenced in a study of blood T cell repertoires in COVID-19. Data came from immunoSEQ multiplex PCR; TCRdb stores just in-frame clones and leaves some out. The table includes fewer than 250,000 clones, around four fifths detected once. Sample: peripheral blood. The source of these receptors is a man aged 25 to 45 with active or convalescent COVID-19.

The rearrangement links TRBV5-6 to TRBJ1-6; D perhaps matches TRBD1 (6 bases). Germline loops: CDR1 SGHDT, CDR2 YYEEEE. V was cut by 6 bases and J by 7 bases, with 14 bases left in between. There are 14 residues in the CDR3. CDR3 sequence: CASTVQGPNSPLHF. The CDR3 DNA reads TGTGCCAGCACCGTACAGGGCCCAAATTCACCCCTCCACTTT.

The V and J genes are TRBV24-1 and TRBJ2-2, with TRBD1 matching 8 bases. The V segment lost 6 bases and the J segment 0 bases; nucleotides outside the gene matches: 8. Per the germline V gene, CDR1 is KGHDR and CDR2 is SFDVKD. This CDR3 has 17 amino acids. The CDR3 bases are TGTGCCACCAGTATCGGCAACAGGGGGGCGAACACCGGGGAGCTGTTTTTT. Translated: CATSIGNRGANTGELFF.

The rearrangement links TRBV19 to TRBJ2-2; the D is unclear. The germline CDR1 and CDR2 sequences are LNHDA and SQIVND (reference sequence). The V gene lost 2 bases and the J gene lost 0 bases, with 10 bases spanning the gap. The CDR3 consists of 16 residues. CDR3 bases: TGTGCCAGTAGTATATCCGGCACAGCGAACACCGGGGAGCTGTTTTTT. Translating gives CASSISGTANTGELFF.

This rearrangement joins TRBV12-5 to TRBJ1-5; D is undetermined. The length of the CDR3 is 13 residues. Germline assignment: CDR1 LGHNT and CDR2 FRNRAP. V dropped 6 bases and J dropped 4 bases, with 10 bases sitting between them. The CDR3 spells CASGRGGNQPQHF. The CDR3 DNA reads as TGTGCTAGTGGCCGAGGAGGGAATCAGCCCCAGCATTTT. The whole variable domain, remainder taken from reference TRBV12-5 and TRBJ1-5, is DARVTQTPRHKVTEMGQEVTMRCQPILGHNTVFWYRQTMMQGLELLAYFRNRAPLDDSGMPKDRFSAEMPDATLATLKIQPSEPRDSAVYFCASGRGGNQPQHFGDGTRLSIL.

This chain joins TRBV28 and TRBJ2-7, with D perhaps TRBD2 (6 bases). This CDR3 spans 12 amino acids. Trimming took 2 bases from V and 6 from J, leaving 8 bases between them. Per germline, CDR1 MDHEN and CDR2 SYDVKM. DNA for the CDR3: TGTGCCAGCAGTTTAACTAGCACCGAGCAGTACTTC. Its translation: CASSLTSTEQYF.

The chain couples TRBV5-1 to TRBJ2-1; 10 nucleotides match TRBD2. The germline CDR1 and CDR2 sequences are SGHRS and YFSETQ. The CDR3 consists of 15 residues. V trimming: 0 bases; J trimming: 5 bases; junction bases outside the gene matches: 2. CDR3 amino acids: CASSLDGTSDNEQFF. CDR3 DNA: TGCGCCAGCAGCTTGGACGGGACTAGCGACAATGAGCAGTTCTTC.

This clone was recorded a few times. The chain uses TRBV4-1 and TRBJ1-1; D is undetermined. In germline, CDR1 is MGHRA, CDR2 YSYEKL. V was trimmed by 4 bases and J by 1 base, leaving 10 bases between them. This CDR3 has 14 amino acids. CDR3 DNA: TGCGCCAGCAGCCGGCAGAACAGGAACACTGAAGCTTTCTTT. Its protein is CASSRQNRNTEAFF.

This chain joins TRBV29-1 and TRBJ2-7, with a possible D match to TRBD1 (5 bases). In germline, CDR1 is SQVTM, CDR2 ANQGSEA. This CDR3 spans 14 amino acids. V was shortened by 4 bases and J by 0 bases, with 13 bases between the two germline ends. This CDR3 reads CSVVFLDSSYEQYF. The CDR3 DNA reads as TGCAGCGTTGTGTTTTTAGACAGCTCCTACGAGCAGTACTTC.

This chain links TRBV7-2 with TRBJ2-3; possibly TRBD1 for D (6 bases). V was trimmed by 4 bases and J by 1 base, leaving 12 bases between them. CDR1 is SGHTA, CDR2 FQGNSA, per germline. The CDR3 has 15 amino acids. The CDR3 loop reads CASSSDRIRTDTQYF. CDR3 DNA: TGTGCCAGCAGCTCTGACAGGATCCGCACAGATACGCAGTATTTT.

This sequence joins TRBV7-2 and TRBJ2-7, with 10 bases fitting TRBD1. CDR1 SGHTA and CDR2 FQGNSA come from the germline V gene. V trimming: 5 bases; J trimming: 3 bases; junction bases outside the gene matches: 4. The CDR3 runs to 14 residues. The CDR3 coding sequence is TGTGCCAGCAGCCCCGACAGGGGGCGCTACGAGCAGTACTTC. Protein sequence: CASSPDRGRYEQYF.

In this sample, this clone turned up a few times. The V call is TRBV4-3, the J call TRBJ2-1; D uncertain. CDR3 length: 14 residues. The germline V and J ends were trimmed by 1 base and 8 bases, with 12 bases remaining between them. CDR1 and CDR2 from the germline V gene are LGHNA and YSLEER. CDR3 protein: CASSQGQEADEQFF. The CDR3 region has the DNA TGCGCCAGCAGCCAAGGTCAGGAAGCCGATGAGCAGTTCTTC.

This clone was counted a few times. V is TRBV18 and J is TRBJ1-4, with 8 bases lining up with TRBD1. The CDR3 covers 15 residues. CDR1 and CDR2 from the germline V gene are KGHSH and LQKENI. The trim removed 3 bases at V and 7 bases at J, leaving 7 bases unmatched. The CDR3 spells CASSPSGRGPEKLFF. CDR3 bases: TGTGCCAGCTCACCGTCAGGCAGGGGGCCTGAAAAACTGTTTTTT.

CDR3 amino acids: CASSIGARGRTDTQYF. DNA for the CDR3: TGTGCCAGTAGTATAGGGGCCAGGGGGCGCACAGATACGCAGTATTTT. J is TRBJ2-3 and V is TRBV19; 8 bases are shared with TRBD1. Germline values: CDR1 LNHDA, CDR2 SQIVND (reference sequence). This CDR3 is built from 16 residues. Trimming cost V 1 base and J 1 base; bases outside gene matches: 4.

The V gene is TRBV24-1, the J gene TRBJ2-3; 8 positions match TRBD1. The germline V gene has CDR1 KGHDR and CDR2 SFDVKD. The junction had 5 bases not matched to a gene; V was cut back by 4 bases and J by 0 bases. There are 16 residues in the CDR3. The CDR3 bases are TGTGCCACCAGTGACCCTGGGACAGGCAGCACAGATACGCAGTATTTT. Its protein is CATSDPGTGSTDTQYF.

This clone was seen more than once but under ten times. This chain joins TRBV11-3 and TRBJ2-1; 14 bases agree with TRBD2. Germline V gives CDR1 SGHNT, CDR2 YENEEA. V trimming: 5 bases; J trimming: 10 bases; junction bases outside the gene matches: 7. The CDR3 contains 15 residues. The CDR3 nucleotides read TGTGCCAGCAGCGAGACTAGCGGGGGGGCCGGCGAGCAGTTCTTC. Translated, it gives CASSETSGGAGEQFF.

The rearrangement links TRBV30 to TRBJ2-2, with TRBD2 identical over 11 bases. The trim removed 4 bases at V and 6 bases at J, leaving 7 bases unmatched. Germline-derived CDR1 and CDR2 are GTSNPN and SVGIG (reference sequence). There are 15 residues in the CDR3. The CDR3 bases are TGTGCCTGGACCGTGATAGCGGGGGGGGCCGGGGAGCTGTTTTTT. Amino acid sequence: CAWTVIAGGAGELFF.

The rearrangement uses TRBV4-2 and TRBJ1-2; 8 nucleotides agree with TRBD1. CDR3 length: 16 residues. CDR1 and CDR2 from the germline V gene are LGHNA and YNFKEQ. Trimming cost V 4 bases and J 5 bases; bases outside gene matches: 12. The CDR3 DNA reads TGTGCCAGCAGCCCAAGCACGGCAGGGGGCGCGTATGGCTACACCTTC. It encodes CASSPSTAGGAYGYTF.